The T cell receptor beta chain under discussion was sequenced for a study of T cell repertoires in aging, cancer and after chemotherapy. Study as a whole: The full dataset contained around 10 million TCR reads.

A mixed TRB-A/B primer pool amplified rearranged TRB by multiplex touch-down PCR. TCRdb processed the multiplex PCR reads anew with MiXCR; each CDR3 protein has one entry. Among roughly 3,000 distinct CDR3 sequences listed, about 32% were seen once. The template was genomic DNA from peripheral blood, not RNA. Germline V lookup: CDR1 LNHDA, CDR2 SQIVND (reference sequence). J was trimmed by 4 bases and V by 3 bases; bases with no gene match: 3. The CDR3 has 14 residues. By share, this clonotype ranks as medium-sized. The source of this sequence is a human donor with a solid tumor. Material: blood. The rearrangement uses TRBV19 and TRBJ2-7; 10 bases fit TRBD1. Here the CDR3 DNA reads TGTGCCAGTAGTATCGGGACAGGGGTGTACGAGCAGTACTTC. It yields the protein CASSIGTGVYEQYF.